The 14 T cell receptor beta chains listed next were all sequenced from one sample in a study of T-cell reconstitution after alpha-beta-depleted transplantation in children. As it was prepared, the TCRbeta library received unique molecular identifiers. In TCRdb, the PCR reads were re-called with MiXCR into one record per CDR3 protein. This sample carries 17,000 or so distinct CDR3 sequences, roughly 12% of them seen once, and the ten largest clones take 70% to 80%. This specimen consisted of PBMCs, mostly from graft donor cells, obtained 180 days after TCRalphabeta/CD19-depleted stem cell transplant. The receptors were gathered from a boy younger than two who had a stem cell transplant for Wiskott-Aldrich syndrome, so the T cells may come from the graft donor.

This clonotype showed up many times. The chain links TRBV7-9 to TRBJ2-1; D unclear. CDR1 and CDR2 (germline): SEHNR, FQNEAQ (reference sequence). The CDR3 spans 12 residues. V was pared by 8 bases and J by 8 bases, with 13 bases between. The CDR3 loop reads CASLRLSDEQFF. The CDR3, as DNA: TGTGCCAGCCTTCGGTTGAGCGATGAGCAGTTCTTC.

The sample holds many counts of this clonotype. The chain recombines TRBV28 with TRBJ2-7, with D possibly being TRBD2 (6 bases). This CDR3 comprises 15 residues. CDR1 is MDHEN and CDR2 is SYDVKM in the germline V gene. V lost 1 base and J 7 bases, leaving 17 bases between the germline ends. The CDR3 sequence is CASSLSGVQSWEQYF. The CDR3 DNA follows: TGTGCCAGCAGTTTATCGGGGGTGCAGTCGTGGGAGCAGTACTTC.

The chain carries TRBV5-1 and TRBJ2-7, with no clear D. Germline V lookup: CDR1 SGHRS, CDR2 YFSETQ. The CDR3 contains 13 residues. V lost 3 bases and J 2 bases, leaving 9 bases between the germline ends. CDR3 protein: CASSYDGTYEQYF. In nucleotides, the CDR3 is TGCGCCAGCAGCTACGACGGAACCTACGAGCAGTACTTC.

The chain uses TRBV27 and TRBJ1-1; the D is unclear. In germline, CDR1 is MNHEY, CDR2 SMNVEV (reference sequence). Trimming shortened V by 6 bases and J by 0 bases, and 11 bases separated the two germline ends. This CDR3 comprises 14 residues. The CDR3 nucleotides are TGTGCCAGCAGATTGAGAGACCTGAACACTGAAGCTTTCTTT. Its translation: CASRLRDLNTEAFF.

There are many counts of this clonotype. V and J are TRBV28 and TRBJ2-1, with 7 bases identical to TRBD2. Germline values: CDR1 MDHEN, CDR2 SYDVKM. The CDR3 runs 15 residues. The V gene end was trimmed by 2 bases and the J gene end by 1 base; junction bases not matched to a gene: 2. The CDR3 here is CASSLIAGSYNEQFF. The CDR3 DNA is TGTGCCAGCAGTTTAATAGCGGGTTCCTACAATGAGCAGTTCTTC. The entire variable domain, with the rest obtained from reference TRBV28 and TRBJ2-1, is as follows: DVKVTQSSRYLVKRTGEKVFLECVQDMDHENMFWYRQDPGLGLRLIYFSYDVKMKEKGDIPEGYSVSREKKERFSLILESASTNQTSMYLCASSLIAGSYNEQFFGPGTRLTVL.

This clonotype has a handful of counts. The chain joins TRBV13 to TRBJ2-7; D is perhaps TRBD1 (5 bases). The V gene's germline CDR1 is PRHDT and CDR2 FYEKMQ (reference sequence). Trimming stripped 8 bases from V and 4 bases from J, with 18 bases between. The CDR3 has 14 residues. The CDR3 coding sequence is TGTGCCAGCGGTACAGGCGCAGGTGTGTACGAGCAGTACTTC. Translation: CASGTGAGVYEQYF. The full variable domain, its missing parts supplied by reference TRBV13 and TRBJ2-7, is AAGVIQSPRHLIKEKRETATLKCYPIPRHDTVYWYQQGPGQDPQFLISFYEKMQSDKGSIPDRFSAQQFSDYHSELNMSSLELGDSALYFCASGTGAGVYEQYFGPGTRLTVT.

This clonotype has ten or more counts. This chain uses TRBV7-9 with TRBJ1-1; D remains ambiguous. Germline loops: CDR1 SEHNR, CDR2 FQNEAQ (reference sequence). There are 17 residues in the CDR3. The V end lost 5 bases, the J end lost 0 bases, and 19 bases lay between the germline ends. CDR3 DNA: TGTGCCAGCAGCAGACCCCCATTCGGCAGAATGAACACTGAAGCTTTCTTT. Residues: CASSRPPFGRMNTEAFF.

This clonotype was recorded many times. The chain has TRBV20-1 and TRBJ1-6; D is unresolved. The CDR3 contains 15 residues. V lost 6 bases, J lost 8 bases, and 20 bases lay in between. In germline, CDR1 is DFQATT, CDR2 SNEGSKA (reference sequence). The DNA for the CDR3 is TGCAGTGCGAGACGTGGCGACAAGCTTGATTCACCCCTCCACTTT. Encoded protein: CSARRGDKLDSPLHF.

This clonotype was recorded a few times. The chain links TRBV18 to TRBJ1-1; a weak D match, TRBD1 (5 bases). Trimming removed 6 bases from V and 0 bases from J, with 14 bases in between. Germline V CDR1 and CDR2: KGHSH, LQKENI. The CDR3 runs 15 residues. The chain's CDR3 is CASSRDGDMNTEAFF. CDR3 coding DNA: TGTGCCAGCTCCCGGGACGGAGACATGAACACTGAAGCTTTCTTT.

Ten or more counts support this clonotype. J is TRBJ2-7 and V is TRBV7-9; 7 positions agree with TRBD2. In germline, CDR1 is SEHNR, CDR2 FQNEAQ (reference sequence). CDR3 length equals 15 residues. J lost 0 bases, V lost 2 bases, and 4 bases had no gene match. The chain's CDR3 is CASSLLWEGSYEQYF. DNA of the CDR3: TGTGCCAGCAGCTTATTGTGGGAGGGCTCCTACGAGCAGTACTTC.

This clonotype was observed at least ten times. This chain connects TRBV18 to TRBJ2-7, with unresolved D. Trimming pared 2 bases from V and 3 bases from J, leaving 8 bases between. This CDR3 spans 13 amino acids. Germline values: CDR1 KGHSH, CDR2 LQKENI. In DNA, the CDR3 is TGTGCCAGCTCACCAATTGACCTCTACGAGCAGTACTTC. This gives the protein CASSPIDLYEQYF.

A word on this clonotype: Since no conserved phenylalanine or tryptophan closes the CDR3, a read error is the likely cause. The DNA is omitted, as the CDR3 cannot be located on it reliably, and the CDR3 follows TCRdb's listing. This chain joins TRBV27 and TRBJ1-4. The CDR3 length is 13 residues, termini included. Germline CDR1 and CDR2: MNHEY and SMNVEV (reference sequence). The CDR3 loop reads CASSLMANEKLFL.

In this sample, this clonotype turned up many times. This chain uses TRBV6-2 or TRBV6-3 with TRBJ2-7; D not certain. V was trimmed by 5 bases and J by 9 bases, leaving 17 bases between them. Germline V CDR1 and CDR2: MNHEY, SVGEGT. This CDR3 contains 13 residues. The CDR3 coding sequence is TGTGCCAGCAGTGCCCCCGTCTGGCAGGCGCAGTACTTC. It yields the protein CASSAPVWQAQYF.

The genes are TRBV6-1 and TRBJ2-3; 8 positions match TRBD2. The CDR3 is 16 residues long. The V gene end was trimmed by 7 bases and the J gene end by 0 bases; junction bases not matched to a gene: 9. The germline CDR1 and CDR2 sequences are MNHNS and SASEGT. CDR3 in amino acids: CASTYGGADSTDTQYF. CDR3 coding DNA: TGTGCCAGCACCTACGGGGGGGCGGATAGCACAGATACGCAGTATTTT.